This entry is about one T cell receptor beta chain. Measured with immunoSEQ multiplex PCR; TCRdb has only the in-frame clones, and not every one. The table lists about 2 million clones, just under 95% of them singletons. Naive CD8 cells lacked CD45RO and underwent positive selection for CCR7, leaving out terminally differentiated effector memory CD45RA+ cells. Germline CDR1 is SGDLS and CDR2 is YYNGEE. The V end lost 0 bases, the J end lost 5 bases, and 8 bases lay between the germline ends. The CDR3 runs 13 residues. This specimen belongs to a study of shared clonotypes between healthy human individuals.

Sequencing input: naive CD8+ T cells sorted from blood. This sequence joins TRBV9 and TRBJ2-5; D is perhaps TRBD1 or TRBD2 (5 bases each). The TCR comes from a man between 18 and 29 years old in good health. The chain's CDR3 is CASSVGGTETQYF. The CDR3 DNA reads TGTGCCAGCAGCGTAGGAGGGACGGAGACCCAGTACTTC. The entire variable domain, with the rest obtained from reference TRBV9 and TRBJ2-5, is as follows: DSGVTQTPKHLITATGQRVTLRCSPRSGDLSVYWYQQSLDQGLQFLIQYYNGEERAKGNILERFSAQQFPDLHSELNLSSLELGDSALYFCASSVGGTETQYFGPGTRLLVL.